The 26 T cell receptor beta chains below were found in one sample sequenced in a study of T cells after yellow fever vaccination. TCRdb called the 5' RACE reads again in MiXCR, with one record for every CDR3 protein. The sample contains 300,000 to 450,000 distinct CDR3 sequences, roughly 6.1% of which appear only once. This specimen consisted of PBMCs, obtained 5 days after the yellow fever booster vaccination. The receptor set was obtained from a man aged 30 to 45 who received the YFV17D yellow fever vaccine.

This clonotype was detected ten times or more. The chain recombines TRBV28 with TRBJ2-6, with D possibly matching TRBD2 (6 bases). Per the germline V gene, CDR1 is MDHEN and CDR2 is SYDVKM. V was pared by 6 bases and J by 4 bases, with 7 bases between. This CDR3 region has 13 residues. CDR3 in amino acids: CASSGGGANVLTF. CDR3 coding DNA: TGTGCCAGCAGCGGAGGGGGGGCCAACGTCCTGACTTTC.

The chain has TRBV12-3 or TRBV12-4 and TRBJ1-1; tentatively, D is TRBD1 (5 bases). The CDR3 consists of 12 residues. The V end lost 4 bases, the J end lost 7 bases, and 10 bases lay between the germline ends. CDR3 nucleotide sequence: TGTGCCAGCAGTTACGGGGGAGTTGAAGCTTTCTTT. Encoded protein: CASSYGGVEAFF.

This clonotype was counted only a few times. The CDR3 loop reads CSVKKRTGGETQYF. CDR3 nucleotide sequence: TGCAGTGTTAAGAAAAGAACGGGAGGAGAGACCCAGTACTTC. The chain is built from TRBV20-1 and TRBJ2-5; 7 bases map to TRBD2. Unmatched junction bases numbered 12, after V lost 7 bases and J lost 4 bases. This CDR3 has 14 residues. Germline assignment: CDR1 DFQATT and CDR2 SNEGSKA (reference sequence).

This clonotype was seen a handful of times. The chain joins TRBV20-1 to TRBJ2-7, with a possible D match to TRBD1 (5 bases). CDR1 and CDR2 from the germline V gene are DFQATT and SNEGSKA (reference sequence). This CDR3 is built from 13 residues. Trimming shortened V by 0 bases and J by 3 bases, and 9 bases separated the two germline ends. The CDR3 DNA is TGCAGTGCTAGAGATGGGGCAGACTACGAGCAGTACTTC. The encoded protein is CSARDGADYEQYF.

In this sample, this clonotype turned up a few times. The V call is TRBV25-1, the J call TRBJ2-6; D gene ambiguous. The CDR3 runs 15 residues. Germline V gene sequence: CDR1 MGHDK, CDR2 SYGVNS. The V and J ends lost 3 bases and 0 bases respectively, with 6 bases between them. The CDR3 sequence: CASSDDRSGANVLTF. The CDR3, as DNA: TGTGCCAGCAGTGACGACCGCTCTGGGGCCAACGTCCTGACTTTC.

The rearrangement uses TRBV19 and TRBJ2-1, with a possible D match to TRBD2 (6 bases). This CDR3 spans 17 amino acids. V lost 0 bases and J lost 5, with 17 bases in between. Germline V CDR1 and CDR2: LNHDA, SQIVND (reference sequence). DNA for the CDR3: TGTGCCAGTAGTATAGAGGAACGGGAGTGGACACACAATGAGCAGTTCTTC. Translating it yields CASSIEEREWTHNEQFF.

In this sample, this clonotype turned up a few times. This rearrangement joins TRBV13 to TRBJ2-5; 10 bases are a match to TRBD2. The CDR3 length is 16 residues. Unmatched junction bases numbered 11, after V lost 5 bases and J lost 5 bases. The germline V gene encodes CDR1 PRHDT and CDR2 FYEKMQ (reference sequence). CDR3: CASSPGLAGGRETQYF. CDR3 sequence (DNA): TGTGCCAGCAGCCCCGGGTTAGCGGGAGGTCGGGAGACCCAGTACTTC.

This clonotype was counted between two and nine times. The chain employs TRBV27 and TRBJ2-2; D call uncertain. The CDR3 covers 13 residues. Germline CDR1 reads MNHEY; CDR2 reads SMNVEV (reference sequence). Between the trimmed V and J ends, which lost 8 bases and 4 bases, there was a span of 11 bases. The CDR3, as DNA: TGTGCCAGCCGTCGGATAGGCACCGGGGAGCTGTTTTTT. This sequence encodes CASRRIGTGELFF.

The V gene is TRBV4-3, the J gene TRBJ2-1; 7 bases align to TRBD2. The CDR3 runs 16 residues. The V and J ends lost 0 bases and 8 bases, in that order; junction bases with no gene match: 10. Germline CDR1 and CDR2: LGHNA and YSLEER. The CDR3 reads CASSQEIGGSNDEQFF. The DNA of the CDR3 is TGCGCCAGCAGCCAAGAAATAGGCGGGAGCAACGATGAGCAGTTCTTC.

This clonotype was recorded many times. This sequence joins TRBV5-1 and TRBJ2-3; 7 bases agree with TRBD1. CDR3 size: 15 residues. Germline values: CDR1 SGHRS, CDR2 YFSETQ. The V and J ends lost 6 bases and 4 bases, in that order; junction bases with no gene match: 11. CDR3 residues: CASTIPGQLADTQYF. The CDR3, as DNA: TGCGCCAGCACCATTCCGGGACAGTTGGCAGATACGCAGTATTTT.

This clonotype was seen a few times. The chain has TRBV12-3 or TRBV12-4 and TRBJ2-7; D not resolved. The CDR3 runs 14 residues. V lost 8 bases and J 5 bases, leaving 19 bases between the germline ends. The CDR3 region has the DNA TGTGCCAGCGCGCGGCAGGTCCTCTCTCACGAGCAGTACTTC. Translation gives CASARQVLSHEQYF.

This clonotype came up many times. This rearrangement joins TRBV5-6 to TRBJ2-1; 11 bases align to TRBD2. V shed 4 bases, J shed 6 bases, and the junction held 15 bases outside the gene matches. This CDR3 spans 18 amino acids. CDR1 and CDR2 (germline): SGHDT, YYEEEE. The CDR3 protein is CASSPTSTLAGGGNEQFF. CDR3 DNA sequence: TGTGCCAGCAGCCCGACCTCCACCCTAGCGGGAGGAGGCAATGAGCAGTTCTTC.

Ten or more counts support this clonotype. This chain connects TRBV5-1 to TRBJ2-1, with D possibly being TRBD2 (5 bases). V was shortened by 4 bases and J by 7 bases, with 21 bases between the two germline ends. Germline CDR1 and CDR2: SGHRS and YFSETQ. This CDR3 comprises 16 residues. The CDR3 DNA sequence: TGCGCCAGCAGCAGAAATCTAGAGGGCGTTAAGAATGAGCAGTTCTTC. It yields the protein CASSRNLEGVKNEQFF.

In its sample, this clonotype was seen many times. The V gene is TRBV20-1, the J gene TRBJ1-1; D uncertain. The V gene lost 5 bases and the J gene lost 0 bases, with 4 bases spanning the gap. The CDR3 is made up of 11 amino acids. Germline-derived CDR1 and CDR2 are DFQATT and SNEGSKA (reference sequence). The CDR3: CSAEMNTEAFF. CDR3 sequence (DNA): TGCAGTGCTGAAATGAACACTGAAGCTTTCTTT.

This clonotype was seen more than once but under ten times. The chain couples TRBV20-1 to TRBJ2-7; no clear D. This CDR3 is built from 17 residues. Germline loops: CDR1 DFQATT, CDR2 SNEGSKA (reference sequence). Deletions cut 1 base from V and 3 bases from J, with 22 bases between. The CDR3 is CSARGLIYELGYYEQYF. DNA of the CDR3: TGCAGTGCTAGAGGTTTGATCTACGAGTTGGGGTACTACGAGCAGTACTTC.

At least ten counts were recorded for this clonotype. The chain is built from TRBV5-4 and TRBJ1-4; no definite D call. In germline, CDR1 is SGHNT, CDR2 YYREEE (reference sequence). The CDR3 length is 15 residues. V was cut by 3 bases and J by 8 bases, with 17 bases left in between. Written as DNA, the CDR3 is TGTGCCAGCAGCTCTACGGGCCGGGGTGGGGAAAAACTGTTTTTT. Encoded protein: CASSSTGRGGEKLFF.

This clonotype was counted a few times. The chain carries TRBV7-2 and TRBJ2-5, with D perhaps given as TRBD1 or TRBD2 (5 bases each). The V gene's germline CDR1 is SGHTA and CDR2 FQGNSA. The CDR3 has 14 residues. V lost 5 bases to trimming and J lost 5 bases, with 15 bases between them. Written as DNA, the CDR3 is TGTGCCAGCAGCCCCTCGGGCTGGGGGGAGACCCAGTACTTC. Translating gives CASSPSGWGETQYF. Full variable domain (remainder filled in from reference TRBV7-2 and TRBJ2-5): GAGVSQSPSNKVTEKGKDVELRCDPISGHTALYWYRQSLGQGLEFLIYFQGNSAPDKSGLPSDRFSAERTGGSVSTLTIQRTQQEDSAVYLCASSPSGWGETQYFGPGTRLLVL.

Of note for this clonotype: Given the absence of the conserved phenylalanine or tryptophan at the CDR3 end, a read error is likely. The rearrangement joins TRBV20-1 to TRBJ2-3, with D unresolved. Germline CDR1 reads DFQATT; CDR2 reads SNEGSKA (reference sequence). This CDR3 is built from 14 residues. V gave up 1 base and J gave up 3 bases, with 11 bases separating them. The CDR3 spells CSARGPRPTDTQYY. The DNA of the CDR3 is TGCAGTGCTAGAGGTCCGAGGCCTACAGATACGCAGTATTAT.

V is TRBV28 and J is TRBJ2-7; 14 bases agree with TRBD2. The CDR3 extends over 17 amino acids. V lost 3 bases, J lost 0 bases, and 4 bases stayed unmatched. Germline assignment: CDR1 MDHEN and CDR2 SYDVKM. The CDR3 loop is CASSLGGTSGSSYEQYF. Here the CDR3 DNA reads TGTGCCAGCAGTTTGGGCGGGACTAGCGGGAGCTCCTACGAGCAGTACTTC.

This clonotype was recorded a few times. The chain is built from TRBV7-2 and TRBJ2-5; D is perhaps TRBD1 (5 bases). Trimming removed 2 bases from V and 9 bases from J, with 16 bases in between. Germline V gene lookup returns CDR1 SGHTA and CDR2 FQGNSA. The CDR3 has 14 amino acids. CDR3 amino acids: CASSLLSGHMAQYF. Here the CDR3 DNA reads TGTGCCAGCAGCTTACTGTCAGGGCACATGGCCCAGTACTTC.

This chain links TRBV15 with TRBJ2-7; D gene unclear. Germline values: CDR1 LNHNV, CDR2 YYDKDF (reference sequence). Trimming took 0 bases from V and 0 from J, leaving 15 bases between them. The CDR3 contains 17 residues. The CDR3 coding sequence is TGTGCCACCAGCAGAGATCCGGGTCGCGCGGACTCCTACGAGCAGTACTTC. Its translation: CATSRDPGRADSYEQYF.

This clonotype has more than one count but fewer than ten. V gene TRBV23-1 combines with J gene TRBJ2-2; D is unclear. TRBV23-1 is sorted into the ORF group, with uncertain function. The CDR3 spans 17 residues. V gave up 4 bases and J gave up 1 base, with 16 bases separating them. The DNA of the CDR3 is TGCGCCAGCAGTCCGGTTGAGTCAGGTCGGAACACCGGGGAGCTGTTTTTT. As protein: CASSPVESGRNTGELFF.

This clonotype was seen repeatedly, ten times or more. CDR3: CASSQYNEQYF. The DNA for the CDR3 is TGTGCCAGCAGCCAATATAACGAGCAGTACTTC. The gene calls are TRBV3-1 and TRBJ2-7; D not resolved. Germline assignment: CDR1 LGHDT and CDR2 YNNKEL (reference sequence). The CDR3 totals 11 residues. Trimming took off 2 bases at V and 5 bases at J, with 4 bases between the two ends.

This clonotype has a count of ten or more. The V call is TRBV29-1, the J call TRBJ2-2; the D is unclear. Germline V gives CDR1 SQVTM, CDR2 ANQGSEA. The CDR3 consists of 13 residues. The V and J ends lost 1 base and 8 bases respectively, with 11 bases between them. CDR3 nucleotide sequence: TGCAGCGTTGAAGGCGCAGCCAAGGGGGAGCTGTTTTTT. Its protein product is CSVEGAAKGELFF.

In this sample, this clonotype turned up many times. The chain uses TRBV7-9 and TRBJ2-3, with D perhaps assigned TRBD1 or TRBD2 (6 bases each). In germline, CDR1 is SEHNR, CDR2 FQNEAQ (reference sequence). V was trimmed by 1 base and J by 4 bases, leaving 15 bases between them. The CDR3 is made up of 16 amino acids. CDR3 sequence reads: CASSLEGGRFADTQYF. CDR3 DNA: TGTGCCAGCAGCTTAGAGGGGGGACGGTTTGCAGATACGCAGTATTTT.

This chain uses TRBV10-3 with TRBJ2-3, with D hard to call. Trimming left V 8 bases short and J 0 bases short, with 6 bases between. Germline CDR1 is ENHRY and CDR2 is SYGVKD. CDR3 size: 12 residues. The CDR3 bases are TGTGCCATCGGAACTAGCACAGATACGCAGTATTTT. It specifies CAIGTSTDTQYF.